This T cell receptor (beta chain) is drawn from a study of Ad26.COV2.S vaccination and SARS-CoV-2 variants. Using immunoSEQ multiplex PCR, the repertoire was profiled, and TCRdb retains in-frame clones only, with some absent. The sample contains about 680,000 clones, more than 70% of which appear only once. Treatment indicated: roughly 18 received Ad26.COV2.S at low or high dose, single or two shots; roughly five received placebo; per-sample allocation not given. Collection of the samples took place on day 63 after the first injection of vaccine or placebo. Notes on this clone: Its antigen is not known.

Study-level results: Vaccine recipients and placebo recipients showed similar non-spike TCR breadth.

Per germline, CDR1 SQVTM and CDR2 ANQGSEA. Trimming took 3 bases from V and 3 from J; bases not matched to a gene: 3. The CDR3 loop spans 14 amino acids. Specimen: peripheral blood, collected in a trial of Ad26.COV2.S vaccine versus placebo. The sequence was obtained from a person aged 18-60 years who received the Ad26.COV2.S COVID-19 vaccine or a placebo. This chain uses TRBV29-1 with TRBJ2-3, with TRBD2 matching 10 bases. DNA for the CDR3: TGCAGCGTTGAGGCTAGCGGGAGTACAGATACGCAGTATTTT. This codes for CSVEASGSTDTQYF.